One sample yielded the 24 T cell receptor beta chains listed below, sequenced in a study of T-cell reconstitution after alpha-beta-depleted transplantation in children. During its preparation, the TCRbeta library received unique molecular identifiers. Each CDR3 protein gets one entry after TCRdb re-called the PCR reads with MiXCR. The table lists 210,000 or so distinct CDR3 sequences, around 9.9% of them singletons. The sample here was PBMCs, taken before TCRalphabeta/CD19-depleted stem cell transplant. Source of these receptors: a child less than two years old with acute myeloid leukemia, due to receive a stem cell transplant.

In the case of this clonotype: This could be a read error, since a much larger clone is one nucleotide away. This rearrangement joins TRBV5-1 to TRBJ1-1; 7 nucleotides align to TRBD1. After removal of 2 bases from V and 9 bases from J, the junction contained 10 bases not matched to a gene. Germline assignment: CDR1 SGHRS and CDR2 YFSETQ. The CDR3 has 14 amino acids. The CDR3 sequence: CASSFKGAKTKAFF. The CDR3 region has the DNA TGCGCCAGCAGCTTTAAGGGGGCTAAGACTAAAGCTTTCTTT.

This clonotype was detected many times. The chain is built from TRBV29-1 and TRBJ2-3, with 8 bases aligning to TRBD2. The V and J ends lost 4 bases and 0 bases, in that order; junction bases with no gene match: 6. This CDR3 is 15 amino acids long. The germline V gene encodes CDR1 SQVTM and CDR2 ANQGSEA. The CDR3 DNA is TGCAGCGTTGGGTTAACGGGGGGGAGCACAGATACGCAGTATTTT. This gives the protein CSVGLTGGSTDTQYF.

The J gene is TRBJ2-1, the V gene TRBV10-3; 8 positions match TRBD2. The CDR3 has 13 amino acids. Germline assignment: CDR1 ENHRY and CDR2 SYGVKD. After removal of 4 bases from V and 6 bases from J, the junction contained 2 bases not matched to a gene. The CDR3 coding sequence is TGTGCCATCAGTGTTAGCGGGATCAATGAGCAGTTCTTC. Its protein product is CAISVSGINEQFF.

Ten or more counts support this clonotype. This chain connects TRBV20-1 to TRBJ2-2, with 12 nucleotides matching TRBD2. The germline V gene has CDR1 DFQATT and CDR2 SNEGSKA (reference sequence). Trimming cost V 6 bases and J 6 bases; bases outside gene matches: 5. The CDR3 is made up of 14 amino acids. The CDR3 sequence is CSALRTSGAGELFF. In DNA form, the CDR3 reads TGCAGTGCGCTTCGGACTAGCGGGGCCGGGGAGCTGTTTTTT.

The rearrangement joins TRBV7-8 to TRBJ2-3; D unresolved. Germline CDR1 is SGHVS and CDR2 is FQNEAQ. CDR3 length: 13 residues. Trimming took off 2 bases at V and 4 bases at J, with 7 bases between the two ends. The CDR3: CASSLLPADTQYF. The CDR3 nucleotides read TGTGCCAGCAGCTTACTCCCCGCAGATACGCAGTATTTT.

Comments on this clonotype: A much larger clone sits a single nucleotide away, making a read error possible. V usage is TRBV20-1 and J usage is TRBJ2-1; 7 bases are a match to TRBD1. Germline V gene sequence: CDR1 DFQATT, CDR2 SNEGSKA (reference sequence). The CDR3 totals 14 residues. Trimming took 6 bases from V and 7 from J; bases not matched to a gene: 12. The DNA of the CDR3 is TGCAGTGCCGTTCTAAAGGGGGCTGGGAATGAGCAGTTCTTC. Amino acid sequence: CSAVLKGAGNEQFF.

In its sample, this clonotype was seen many times. The V and J genes are TRBV5-1 and TRBJ1-5, with TRBD1 as a possible D gene (5 bases). CDR3 length: 17 amino acids. Germline V gives CDR1 SGHRS, CDR2 YFSETQ. V dropped 3 bases and J dropped 2 bases, with 18 bases sitting between them. CDR3 protein: CASSSLPQGAGNQPQHF. In nucleotides, the CDR3 is TGCGCCAGCAGCTCCCTTCCCCAAGGGGCGGGCAATCAGCCCCAGCATTTT.

This clonotype was recorded many times. This chain connects TRBV11-2 to TRBJ2-7; the D gene could be TRBD1 or TRBD2 (5 bases each). Germline CDR1 SGHAT, CDR2 FQNNGV. V gave up 1 base and J gave up 6 bases, with 22 bases separating them. The length of the CDR3 is 17 residues. This chain's CDR3 is CASSLVQGRPSQFEQYF. The CDR3 DNA follows: TGTGCCAGCAGCTTAGTCCAGGGTAGACCTAGCCAATTCGAGCAGTACTTC.

This clonotype has ten or more counts. The rearrangement links TRBV14 to TRBJ2-5; D is unclear. CDR3 length: 13 amino acids. Trimming removed 5 bases at V and 5 bases at J, with 12 bases between. CDR1 and CDR2 from the germline V gene are SGHDN and FVKESK. The CDR3 DNA is TGTGCCAGCAGCTCTCGTCTAGGGGAGACCCAGTACTTC. This sequence encodes CASSSRLGETQYF.

Many counts were recorded for this clonotype. This chain links TRBV5-5 with TRBJ1-4, with D unclear. The CDR3 is 16 amino acids. V was shortened by 3 bases and J by 1 base, with 13 bases between the two germline ends. Germline CDR1 and CDR2: SGHKS and YYEKEE (reference sequence). CDR3 sequence (DNA): TGTGCCAGCAGCTCGGGCCCCCGGGGAACTAATGAAAAACTGTTTTTT. Its protein is CASSSGPRGTNEKLFF.

This clonotype occurred many times. This chain connects TRBV6-1 to TRBJ1-2; D is unresolved. This CDR3 is 14 amino acids long. CDR1 is MNHNS and CDR2 is SASEGT in the germline V gene. With 6 bases removed from V and 5 bases from J, the gap between germline ends came to 16 bases. The CDR3 here is CASSKSDTRYGYTF. The CDR3 nucleotides are TGTGCCAGCAGCAAATCCGACACACGATATGGCTACACCTTC.

This clonotype showed up many times. The V call is TRBV5-1, the J call TRBJ2-5; possible D gene TRBD1, 5 bases. The CDR3 totals 15 residues. Germline V gives CDR1 SGHRS, CDR2 YFSETQ. V was cut by 6 bases and J by 1 base, with 16 bases left in between. The CDR3 spells CASTLDSGIQETQYF. CDR3 nucleotide sequence: TGCGCCAGCACCCTCGACAGTGGAATCCAAGAGACCCAGTACTTC.

This clonotype was recorded many times. The chain is built from TRBV5-1 and TRBJ1-1; perhaps TRBD1 as D (6 bases). Germline CDR1 SGHRS, CDR2 YFSETQ. Deletions cut 0 bases from V and 4 bases from J, with 19 bases between. The CDR3 length is 17 residues. In DNA, the CDR3 is TGCGCCAGCAGCTTGGAGGGTACAGGGAGAATGGGCACTGAAGCTTTCTTT. It specifies CASSLEGTGRMGTEAFF.

Many counts were recorded for this clonotype. The chain employs TRBV5-1 and TRBJ2-1; the match to TRBD2 covers 7 bases. Trimming took 4 bases from V and 4 from J; bases not matched to a gene: 8. The germline gives CDR1 SGHRS, CDR2 YFSETQ. The CDR3 has 15 amino acids. CDR3 sequence reads: CASSKTGLDYNEQFF. For the CDR3, the DNA is TGCGCCAGCAGCAAAACCGGACTAGATTACAATGAGCAGTTCTTC.

This clonotype was seen ten or more times. This chain uses TRBV19 with TRBJ2-1; TRBD2 matches 10 bases. The germline V gene has CDR1 LNHDA and CDR2 SQIVND (reference sequence). Trimming took 5 bases from V and 7 from J; bases not matched to a gene: 11. The CDR3 covers 16 residues. The CDR3 spells CASSPGGLAGANEQFF. The CDR3 bases are TGTGCCAGTAGTCCTGGGGGGCTAGCGGGAGCTAATGAGCAGTTCTTC. The complete variable domain, with remaining parts taken from reference TRBV19 and TRBJ2-1, reads DGGITQSPKYLFRKEGQNVTLSCEQNLNHDAMYWYRQDPGQGLRLIYYSQIVNDFQKGDIAEGYSVSREKKESFPLTVTSAQKNPTAFYLCASSPGGLAGANEQFFGPGTRLTVL.

Worth noting for this clonotype: A much larger clone lies one base from this, so it may be a read error. The CDR3 coding sequence is TGTGCCAGCAGGTTGGAGCGGACCTCCTACGAGCAGTCCTTC. This codes for CASRLERTSYEQSF. The rearrangement links TRBV11-2 to TRBJ2-7, with D possibly matching TRBD2 (5 bases). Germline loops: CDR1 SGHAT, CDR2 FQNNGV. The CDR3 runs to 14 residues. Using reference TRBV11-2 and TRBJ2-7 for the parts outside the CDR3, the full variable domain is EAGVAQSPRYKIIEKRQSVAFWCNPISGHATLYWYQQILGQGPKLLIQFQNNGVVDDSQLPKDRFSAERLKGVDSTLKIQPAKLEDSAVYLCASRLERTSYEQSFGPGTRLTVT.

This clonotype appeared many times. V and J are TRBV20-1 and TRBJ2-1; D perhaps matches TRBD1 (6 bases). CDR3 length equals 15 residues. V was pared by 1 base and J by 6 bases, with 16 bases between. The germline CDR1 and CDR2 sequences are DFQATT and SNEGSKA (reference sequence). This chain's CDR3 is CSARAGRGSPNEQFF. CDR3 nucleotide sequence: TGCAGTGCTAGAGCTGGCAGGGGAAGTCCCAATGAGCAGTTCTTC.

The table lists this clonotype with a few counts. The V call is TRBV2, the J call TRBJ1-1; D ambiguous. V lost 1 base and J 10 bases, leaving 10 bases between the germline ends. Germline V gene lookup returns CDR1 SNHLY and CDR2 FYNNEI. The CDR3 extends over 12 amino acids. The CDR3 DNA sequence: TGTGCCAGCAGTGAAGAGGTCCGTGGAGCTTTCTTT. It is translated as CASSEEVRGAFF.

The CDR3 loop is CASSWISSWPGELFF. The CDR3 DNA is TGTGCCAGCAGCTGGATATCCTCGTGGCCCGGGGAGCTGTTTTTT. The rearrangement uses TRBV7-8 and TRBJ2-2; D gene uncertain. The CDR3 totals 15 residues. Trimming pared 4 bases from V and 6 bases from J, leaving 15 bases between. Germline V lookup: CDR1 SGHVS, CDR2 FQNEAQ.

This clonotype was recorded at least ten times. This chain joins TRBV20-1 and TRBJ2-2; a possible D gene is TRBD2 (5 bases). The germline V and J ends were trimmed by 3 bases and 3 bases, with 8 bases remaining between them. This CDR3 has 13 amino acids. Germline V gives CDR1 DFQATT, CDR2 SNEGSKA (reference sequence). The CDR3 loop is CSASALDTGELFF. CDR3 DNA sequence: TGCAGTGCTAGTGCACTAGACACCGGGGAGCTGTTTTTT.

This clonotype was observed many times. This rearrangement joins TRBV6-2 or TRBV6-3 to TRBJ1-1; possible D gene TRBD1, 5 bases. With 0 bases removed from V and 11 bases from J, the gap between germline ends came to 16 bases. CDR1 and CDR2 (germline): MNHEY, SVGEGT. The CDR3 has 14 residues. CDR3 in DNA: TGTGCCAGCAGTTACTCTGGGACTCCGGGGCACGCTTTCTTT. Its translation: CASSYSGTPGHAFF.

This clonotype was counted many times. The chain employs TRBV15 and TRBJ2-2, with 10 bases matching TRBD2. The CDR3 is made up of 14 amino acids. The germline gives CDR1 LNHNV, CDR2 YYDKDF (reference sequence). V was pared by 2 bases and J by 6 bases, with 0 bases of the junction left unmatched. The CDR3 sequence is CATSRLAGAGELFF. The DNA for the CDR3 is TGTGCCACCAGCAGACTAGCGGGAGCCGGGGAGCTGTTTTTT.

In its sample, this clonotype was seen many times. The chain is built from TRBV4-2 and TRBJ2-7; 9 bases match TRBD2. This CDR3 region has 15 residues. Germline CDR1 and CDR2: LGHNA and YNFKEQ. Trimming at V came to 4 bases and at J to 2 bases, leaving 6 bases not matched to a gene. The CDR3 DNA reads TGTGCCAGCAGCCGGGAGGGACTAGCCCCCTACGAGCAGTACTTC. The encoded protein is CASSREGLAPYEQYF.

At least ten counts were recorded for this clonotype. The chain employs TRBV19 and TRBJ2-7; maybe TRBD2 (5 bases). V gave up 4 bases and J gave up 4 bases, with 14 bases separating them. The germline V gene encodes CDR1 LNHDA and CDR2 SQIVND (reference sequence). CDR3 length: 14 residues. As DNA, the CDR3 is TGTGCCAGTAGTAGGGCAGGACTGGAGTACGAGCAGTACTTC. Amino acids: CASSRAGLEYEQYF.